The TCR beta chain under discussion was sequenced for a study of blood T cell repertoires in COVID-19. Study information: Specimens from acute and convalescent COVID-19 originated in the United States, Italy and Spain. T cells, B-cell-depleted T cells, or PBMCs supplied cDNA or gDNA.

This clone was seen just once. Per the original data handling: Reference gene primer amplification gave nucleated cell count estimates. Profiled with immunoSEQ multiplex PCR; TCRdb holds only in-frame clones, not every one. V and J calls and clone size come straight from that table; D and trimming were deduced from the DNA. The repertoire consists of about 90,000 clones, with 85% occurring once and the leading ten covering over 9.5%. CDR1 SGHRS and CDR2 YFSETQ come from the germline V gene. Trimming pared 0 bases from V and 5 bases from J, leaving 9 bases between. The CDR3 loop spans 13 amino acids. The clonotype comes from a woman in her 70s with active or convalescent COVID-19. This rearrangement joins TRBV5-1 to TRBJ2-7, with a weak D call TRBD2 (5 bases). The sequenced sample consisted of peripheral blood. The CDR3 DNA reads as TGCGCCAGCAGCTTGGGACCCGGGGACGAGCAGTACTTC. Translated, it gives CASSLGPGDEQYF.